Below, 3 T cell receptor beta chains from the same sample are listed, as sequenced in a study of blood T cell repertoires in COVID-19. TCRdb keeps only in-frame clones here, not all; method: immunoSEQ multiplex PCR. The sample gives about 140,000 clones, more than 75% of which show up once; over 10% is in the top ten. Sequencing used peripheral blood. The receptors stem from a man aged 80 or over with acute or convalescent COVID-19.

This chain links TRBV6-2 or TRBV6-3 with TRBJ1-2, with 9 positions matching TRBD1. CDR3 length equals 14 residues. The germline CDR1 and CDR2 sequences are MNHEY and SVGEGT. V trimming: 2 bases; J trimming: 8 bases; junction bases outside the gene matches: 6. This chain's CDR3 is CASSYARDREGYTF. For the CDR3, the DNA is TGTGCCAGCAGTTACGCCCGGGACAGGGAAGGCTACACCTTC.

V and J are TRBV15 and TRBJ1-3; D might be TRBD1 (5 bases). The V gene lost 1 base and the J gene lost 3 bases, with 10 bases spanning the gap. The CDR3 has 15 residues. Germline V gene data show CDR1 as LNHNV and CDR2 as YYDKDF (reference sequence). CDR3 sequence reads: CATSRGGANGNTIYF. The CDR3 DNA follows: TGTGCCACCAGCAGAGGTGGGGCTAATGGAAACACCATATATTTT.

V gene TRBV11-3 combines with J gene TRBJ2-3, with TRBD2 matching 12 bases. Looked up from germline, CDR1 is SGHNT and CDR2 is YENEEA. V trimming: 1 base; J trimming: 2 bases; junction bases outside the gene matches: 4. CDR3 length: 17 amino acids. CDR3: CASSLGLAGANTDTQYF. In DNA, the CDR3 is TGTGCCAGCAGCTTAGGACTAGCGGGGGCGAACACAGATACGCAGTATTTT.